The T cell receptor beta chain under discussion was sequenced for a study of shared clonotypes between healthy human individuals. As for the study in general: Each donor had three CD4 naive, three CD4 memory, two CD8 naive and one CD8 memory plate.

Naive CD8 isolation took CD45RO-negative cells positively selected for CCR7 and excluded terminally differentiated effector memory CD45RA+ cells. All of the donors resided in Nashville, Tennessee, and each was a Caucasian adult. This clone was seen a single time. Deep was the level used in running the assay. Sequencing was performed with immunoSEQ multiplex PCR; in TCRdb, only in-frame clones are kept and a portion is missing. This sample carries approximately 1.9 million clones, about 93% of them seen once, and the ten largest clones take over 1.5%. The clonotype comes from a man younger than 30 in good health. Some clones in this sample may be carry-over from other donors' samples. Sequencing was carried out using naive CD8+ T cells from PBMCs.

The CDR3 is CSVEVAGGQETQYF. The CDR3 DNA reads as TGCAGCGTTGAGGTAGCCGGGGGCCAAGAGACCCAGTACTTC. This chain links TRBV29-1 with TRBJ2-5; D may be TRBD2 (6 bases). The V gene's germline CDR1 is SQVTM and CDR2 ANQGSEA. CDR3 length equals 14 residues. The V and J ends lost 3 bases and 1 base respectively, with 12 bases between them.